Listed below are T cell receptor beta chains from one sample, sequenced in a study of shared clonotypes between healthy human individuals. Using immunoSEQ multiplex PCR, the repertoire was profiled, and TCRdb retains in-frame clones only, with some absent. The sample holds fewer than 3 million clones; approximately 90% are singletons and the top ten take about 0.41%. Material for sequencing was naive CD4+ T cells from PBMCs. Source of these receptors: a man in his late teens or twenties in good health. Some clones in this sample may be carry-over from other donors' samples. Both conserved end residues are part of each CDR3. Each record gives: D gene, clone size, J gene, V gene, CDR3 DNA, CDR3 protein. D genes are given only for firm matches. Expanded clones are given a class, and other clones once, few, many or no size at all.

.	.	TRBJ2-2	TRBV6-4	TGTGCCAGCAGTGTCGGCTGGGGCACCGGGGAGCTGTTTTTT	CASSVGWGTGELFF
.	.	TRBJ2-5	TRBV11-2	TGTGCCAGCAGCTTACAGGCTCAAGAGACCCAGTACTTC	CASSLQAQETQYF
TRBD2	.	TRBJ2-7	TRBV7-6	TGTGCCAGCAGCTTGGGACTAGCGGGAGGTATTTACGAGCAGTACTTC	CASSLGLAGGIYEQYF
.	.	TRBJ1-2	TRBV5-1	TGCGCCAGCAGCTTGGACCGGCTCTATGGCTACACCTTC	CASSLDRLYGYTF
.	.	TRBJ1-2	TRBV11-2	TGTGCCAGCAGCTCGGACCAGTTGGGCTATGGCTACACCTTC	CASSSDQLGYGYTF
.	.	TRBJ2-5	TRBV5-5	TGTGCCAGCAGCTTGGCGGCAGGCCAAGAGACCCAGTACTTC	CASSLAAGQETQYF
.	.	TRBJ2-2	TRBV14	TGTGCCAGCAGCCCCCCAAGCGGGGAGCTGTTTTTT	CASSPPSGELFF
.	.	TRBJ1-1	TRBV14	TGTGCCAGCAGCCGAAACACAGGAGGGGGGAACACTGAAGCTTTCTTT	CASSRNTGGGNTEAFF
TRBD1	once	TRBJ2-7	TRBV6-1	TGTGCCAGCCTCGGGACAGGGGTCTACGAGCAGTACTTC	CASLGTGVYEQYF
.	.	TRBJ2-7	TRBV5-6	TGTGCCAGCAGCCTGACAGGTAGTGTAGGCTACGAGCAGTACTTC	CASSLTGSVGYEQYF
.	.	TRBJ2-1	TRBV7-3	TGTGCCAGCAGCCGTATCGGGGGCAGTGGATATGAGCAGTTCTTC	CASSRIGGSGYEQFF
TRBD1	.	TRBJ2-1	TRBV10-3	TGTGCCATCAGTGAGGTAGGGACAGGGGTGGGTAGCTCCTACAATGAGCAGTTCTTC	CAISEVGTGVGSSYNEQFF
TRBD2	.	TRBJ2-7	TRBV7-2	TGTGCCAGCAGCTTAGGTGCTAGCGGGAGTTGGTACGAGCAGTACTTC	CASSLGASGSWYEQYF
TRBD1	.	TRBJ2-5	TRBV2	TGTGCCAGCAGTGAAGCCGGGACAGGGAGGGAGACCCAGTACTTC	CASSEAGTGRETQYF
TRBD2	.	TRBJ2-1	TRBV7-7	TGTGCCAGCAGCCCAGGACTAGTATATGAGCAGTTCTTC	CASSPGLVYEQFF
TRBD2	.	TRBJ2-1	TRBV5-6	TGTGCCAGCAGCTTGCGGCTAGCGGGATACAATGAGCAGTTCTTC	CASSLRLAGYNEQFF
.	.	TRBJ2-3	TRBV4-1	TGCGCCAGCAGGATGACGGGCCTGGCAGATACGCAGTATTTT	CASRMTGLADTQYF
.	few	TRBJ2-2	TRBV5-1	TGCGCCAGCAGCTCTTCCACGGAGGGGGGCGGGGAGCTGTTTTTT	CASSSSTEGGGELFF
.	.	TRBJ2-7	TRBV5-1	TGCGCCAGCAGCTTGGATGGGGCATCCTACGAGCAGTACTTC	CASSLDGASYEQYF
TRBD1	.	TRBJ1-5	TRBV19	TGTGCCAGTACCTTCGACAGGGTGGGCAATCAGCCCCAGCATTTT	CASTFDRVGNQPQHF
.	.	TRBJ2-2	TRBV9	TGTGCCAGCAGCATCGGGCCAGGGGACACCGGGGAGCTGTTTTTT	CASSIGPGDTGELFF
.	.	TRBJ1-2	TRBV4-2	TGTGCCAGCAGCCAAGATATACGGCCAGATTATGGCTACACCTTC	CASSQDIRPDYGYTF
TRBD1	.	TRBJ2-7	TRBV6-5	TGTGCCAGCAGTGGCCTCGGGACAGCTTCCTACGAGCAGTACTTC	CASSGLGTASYEQYF
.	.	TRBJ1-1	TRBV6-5	TGTGCCAGCAGTTGGAAAGGGCGGAACACTGAAGCTTTCTTT	CASSWKGRNTEAFF
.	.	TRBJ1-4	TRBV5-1	TGCGCCAGCAGCAGAGGACCGGCCTGGGGAAATGAAAAACTGTTTTTT	CASSRGPAWGNEKLFF
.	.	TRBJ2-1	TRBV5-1	TGCGCCAGCAGCTTGGACAGTACCTACAATGAGCAGTTCTTC	CASSLDSTYNEQFF
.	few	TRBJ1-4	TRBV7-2	TGTGCCAGCCAGGGAGGGCCTAATGAAAAACTGTTTTTT	CASQGGPNEKLFF
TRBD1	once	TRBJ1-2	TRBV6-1	TGTGCCAGCAGTGAAGCTCAGGGGGGCTATGGCTACACCTTC	CASSEAQGGYGYTF
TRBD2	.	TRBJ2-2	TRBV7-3	TGTGCCAGCAGCTTACGCCCAGGGAGGGGCGTGACCGGGGAGCTGTTTTTT	CASSLRPGRGVTGELFF
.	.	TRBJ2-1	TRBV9	TGTGCCAGCAGCGAATCGTCCCGGGACTACAATGAGCAGTTCTTC	CASSESSRDYNEQFF
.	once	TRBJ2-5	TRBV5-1	TGCGCCAGCAGCGGGTACCAAGAGACCCAGTACTTC	CASSGYQETQYF
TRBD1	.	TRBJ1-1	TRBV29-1	TGCAGCGCCCTGGGACAGTTGAACACTGAAGCTTTCTTT	CSALGQLNTEAFF
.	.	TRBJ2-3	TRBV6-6	TGTGCCAGCAGTTACCTGGTCCGCGGGCTAGGGGATACGCAGTATTTT	CASSYLVRGLGDTQYF
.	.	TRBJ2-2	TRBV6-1	TGTGCCAGCAGTGAACCGCTGTTGGCCTGGGGCACCGGGGAGCTGTTTTTT	CASSEPLLAWGTGELFF
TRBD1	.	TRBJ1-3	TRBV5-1	TGCGCCAGCAGCCCGACAGGGAATGGAAACACCATATATTTT	CASSPTGNGNTIYF
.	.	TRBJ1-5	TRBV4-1	TGCGCCAGCAGCCAAACAGGGTCTGGGCCCCAGCATTTT	CASSQTGSGPQHF
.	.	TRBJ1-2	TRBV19	TGTGCCAGTAGTATAGACACAGGACGGAAGTATGGCTACACCTTC	CASSIDTGRKYGYTF
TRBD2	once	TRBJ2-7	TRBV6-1	TGTGCCATCCATCAGTCCCTAGCGGGTTTGTACGAGCAGTACTTC	CAIHQSLAGLYEQYF
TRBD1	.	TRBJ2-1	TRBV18	TGTGCCAGCTCACCGACCGGACAGGGAAGAATGAATGAGCAGTTCTTC	CASSPTGQGRMNEQFF
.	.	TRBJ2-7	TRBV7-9	TGTGCCAGCAGCTTAGAGACAGGCCGAAGCGAGCAGTACTTC	CASSLETGRSEQYF
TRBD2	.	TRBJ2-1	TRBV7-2	TGTGCCAGCAGCTTACGGACTAGCGGGAGTCTTTTTCACAATGAGCAGTTCTTC	CASSLRTSGSLFHNEQFF
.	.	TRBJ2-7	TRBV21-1	TGTGCCAGCAGCAGGGAGGAGTTGCACGAGCAGTACTTC	CASSREELHEQYF
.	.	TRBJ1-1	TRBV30	TGTGCCTGGAGTGTAAGAGCCCCTATGAACACTGAAGCTTTCTTT	CAWSVRAPMNTEAFF
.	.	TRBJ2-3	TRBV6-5	TGTGCCAGCACCCTGACGGGGACAGATACGCAGTATTTT	CASTLTGTDTQYF